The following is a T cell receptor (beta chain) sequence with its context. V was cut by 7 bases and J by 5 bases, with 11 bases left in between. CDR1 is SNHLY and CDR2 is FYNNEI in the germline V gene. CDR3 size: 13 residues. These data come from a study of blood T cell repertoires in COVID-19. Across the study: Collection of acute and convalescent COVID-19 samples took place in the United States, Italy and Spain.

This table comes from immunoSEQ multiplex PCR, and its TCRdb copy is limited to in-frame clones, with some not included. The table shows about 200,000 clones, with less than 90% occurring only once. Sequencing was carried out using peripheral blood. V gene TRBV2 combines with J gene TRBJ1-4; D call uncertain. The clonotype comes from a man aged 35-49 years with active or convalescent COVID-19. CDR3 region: CASTGDDNEKLFF. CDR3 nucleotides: TGTGCCAGCACTGGAGACGACAATGAAAAACTGTTTTTT.